This T cell receptor beta chain was recorded in a study of cytomegalovirus exposure and HLA in healthy donors. Trimming at V came to 4 bases and at J to 5 bases, leaving 10 bases not matched to a gene. The germline V gene has CDR1 SGHTA and CDR2 FQGNSA. CDR3 length: 15 residues. Study outcomes and limitations: Several of the most significant clusters appeared, in a later analysis, to be linked to common viral pathogens.

PCR amplification relied on 60 Vbeta primers (plus 13 Jbeta primers). The repertoire was sequenced with immunoSEQ multiplex PCR; TCRdb's copy has only in-frame clones and lacks some. The sample includes around 130,000 clones, around 76% of them seen just once. This clone has a single count. Its target is not known. Sequencing was done on a sample of PBMCs. This clonotype was obtained from a woman between 50 and 59 years old in good health and CMV-seronegative. This chain connects TRBV7-2 to TRBJ2-7, with 8 bases that match TRBD1. The chain's CDR3 is CASSSRQGWANEQYF. The CDR3 DNA reads TGTGCCAGCAGCTCCAGACAGGGGTGGGCGAACGAGCAGTACTTC.